The entry that follows covers one T cell receptor beta chain sequence. The target antigen is unknown. The data stem from a study of beta chain features in type 1 diabetes. The overall study: The number of sorted cells examined across all samples was around 99 million.

The authors obtained over 98% purity in all sorted populations. Findings and limits, study-wide: The study found that naive, central memory and Treg TCRB repertoires appeared more similar in patients than in healthy donors. Type 1 diabetes patients had moderately but significantly shorter TCRB CDR3s in all four CD4+ subsets. VDJ junctions from patients with type 1 diabetes contained fewer insertions and more deletions.

Germline loops: CDR1 MGHRA, CDR2 YSYEKL. V was clipped by 4 bases and J by 2 bases, with 16 bases between them. The CDR3 covers 16 residues. The whole isolated RNA underwent reverse transcription, so sequencing captured expressed TCRB transcripts. Sequenced by immunoSEQ multiplex PCR; TCRdb stores in-frame clones only, minus some. The sample shows 120,000 or so clones, approximately 15% of them seen only once. Source material: central memory CD4+ T cells from blood. This rearrangement joins TRBV4-1 to TRBJ2-3; D not certain. This clonotype was obtained from a man aged 18 to 35 with type 1 diabetes. The DNA of the CDR3 is TGCGCCAGCAGCCTAAGAGGCAACGGACCCACAGATACGCAGTATTTT. Protein sequence: CASSLRGNGPTDTQYF.